The 29 T cell receptor beta chains given below trace back to one sample, sequenced in a study of molecular identifiers for immune sequencing clone quantification (dated by TCRdb to 2016 to 2019). Library construction relied on PCR. The sequencer listed for this sample is NextSeq 500. The public reads were reanalyzed by TCRdb: fastp trimming at Q25, MiXCR alignment, in-frame beta chains only. Rows merge per CDR3 protein into single entries with the most common DNA and genes. For this sample the table gives around 300,000 distinct CDR3 sequences, of which under 25% were detected only once. 0.74% of the sample goes to the ten largest clones. The source material was naive CD8+ T cells from blood, with Jurkat cell RNA spiked in. The sample's cell subset or site, from its label and the paper: FACS-sorted CD8+CD4-CCR7+CD45RA+ naive T cells. The receptors were gathered from a human donor in good health. Some libraries in this study had Jurkat cell RNA spiked in.

This chain uses TRBV6-5 with TRBJ1-5; D gene ambiguous. Looked up from germline, CDR1 is MNHEY and CDR2 is SVGAGI. The CDR3 loop spans 14 amino acids. Trimming pared 6 bases from V and 1 base from J, leaving 10 bases between. The CDR3 DNA sequence: TGTGCCAGCAGAAGGTACGGAAGCAATCAGCCCCAGCATTTT. It is translated as CASRRYGSNQPQHF.

As for this clonotype: A much larger clone is a single base away; this may be a read error. The V gene is TRBV12-3 or TRBV12-4, the J gene TRBJ2-7; D gene ambiguous. The CDR3 spans 14 residues. CDR3 nucleotide sequence: TGTGCCAGCAGTTTAGCCGGCAGCCATGCTGAGCGGTACTTC. The encoded protein is CASSLAGSHAERYF.

The chain uses TRBV27 and TRBJ2-1; no clear D. Trimming removed 5 bases at V and 6 bases at J, with 8 bases between. Germline CDR1 MNHEY, CDR2 SMNVEV (reference sequence). The CDR3 is 12 residues long. The CDR3, as DNA: TGTGCCAGCAGTGACTCAGTCAATGAGCAGTTCTTC. It encodes CASSDSVNEQFF.

CDR3 sequence reads: CASSLIIQGYNEQFF. CDR3 DNA: TGTGCCAGCAGCTTAATAATACAGGGCTACAATGAGCAGTTCTTC. The rearrangement uses TRBV11-2 and TRBJ2-1; D is perhaps TRBD1 (6 bases). The CDR3 runs to 15 residues. Germline CDR1 is SGHAT and CDR2 is FQNNGV. Deletions cut 2 bases from V and 3 bases from J, with 11 bases between.

This clonotype was detected many times. The rearrangement uses TRBV27 and TRBJ1-6, with D possibly being TRBD1 (5 bases). V lost 2 bases and J 10 bases, leaving 6 bases between the germline ends. The CDR3 extends over 12 amino acids. CDR1 and CDR2 from the germline V gene are MNHEY and SMNVEV (reference sequence). CDR3 nucleotides: TGTGCCAGCAGTTTAGGGGGGTCACCCCTCCACTTT. Protein: CASSLGGSPLHF.

The chain links TRBV7-6 to TRBJ1-2; D possibly corresponds to TRBD1 (5 bases). The CDR3 covers 13 residues. Germline CDR1 SGHVS, CDR2 FNYEAQ. V lost 8 bases, J lost 3 bases, and 13 bases lay in between. CDR3 coding DNA: TGTGCCAGCGGGGATCAGGGTGACTATGGCTACACCTTC. Translating it yields CASGDQGDYGYTF. Filled out from reference TRBV7-6 and TRBJ1-2, the complete variable domain reads GAGVSQSPRYKVTKRGQDVALRCDPISGHVSLYWYRQALGQGPEFLTYFNYEAQQDKSGLPNDRFSAERPEGSISTLTIQRTEQRDSAMYRCASGDQGDYGYTFGSGTRLTVV.

This clonotype has a handful of counts. The CDR3 nucleotides are TGTGCCAGCAGTTTAAGGACTCTGAAGACCCAGTACTTC. Translating gives CASSLRTLKTQYF. V usage is TRBV28 and J usage is TRBJ2-5; possibly TRBD2 for D (5 bases). This CDR3 has 13 residues. With 2 bases removed from V and 6 bases from J, the gap between germline ends came to 10 bases. The germline V gene has CDR1 MDHEN and CDR2 SYDVKM. Looking up the rest from reference TRBV28 and TRBJ2-5 gives the full variable domain: DVKVTQSSRYLVKRTGEKVFLECVQDMDHENMFWYRQDPGLGLRLIYFSYDVKMKEKGDIPEGYSVSREKKERFSLILESASTNQTSMYLCASSLRTLKTQYFGPGTRLLVL.

This clonotype was found many times. This sequence joins TRBV29-1 and TRBJ2-2, with D perhaps TRBD2 (7 bases). V was trimmed by 3 bases and J by 5 bases, leaving 19 bases between them. The CDR3 consists of 16 residues. CDR1 and CDR2 from the germline V gene are SQVTM and ANQGSEA. The CDR3 loop reads CSVDSARGGGTGELFF. CDR3 nucleotides: TGCAGCGTTGACTCTGCGAGGGGGGGAGGAACCGGGGAGCTGTTTTTT.

This clonotype was recorded at least ten times. The chain couples TRBV6-2 or TRBV6-3 to TRBJ1-1, with D perhaps TRBD1 (6 bases). In germline, CDR1 is MNHEY, CDR2 SVGEGT. There are 15 residues in the CDR3. The V and J ends lost 2 bases and 7 bases respectively, with 17 bases between them. CDR3 sequence (DNA): TGTGCCAGCAGTTACATAGCGTTCGGGACAAATGAAGCTTTCTTT. Its translation is CASSYIAFGTNEAFF.

A note on this clonotype: This may stem from a read error, because a much larger clone lies one nucleotide away. This sequence joins TRBV7-6 and TRBJ2-7; 7 bases fit TRBD2. The CDR3 runs to 14 residues. Trimming took 5 bases from V and 0 from J; bases not matched to a gene: 4. CDR1 SGHVS and CDR2 FNYEAQ come from the germline V gene. CDR3 region: CASSHRDYSYEQYF. CDR3 nucleotides: TGTGCCAGCAGCCACCGGGACTACTCCTACGAGCAGTACTTC. Full variable domain (rest looked up from reference TRBV7-6 and TRBJ2-7): GAGVSQSPRYKVTKRGQDVALRCDPISGHVSLYWYRQALGQGPEFLTYFNYEAQQDKSGLPNDRFSAERPEGSISTLTIQRTEQRDSAMYRCASSHRDYSYEQYFGPGTRLTVT.

V usage is TRBV20-1 and J usage is TRBJ2-7; 13 bases match TRBD2. The CDR3 sequence is 14 residues long. Germline assignment: CDR1 DFQATT and CDR2 SNEGSKA (reference sequence). Trimming removed 8 bases from V and 3 bases from J; junction bases left unmatched: 7. CDR3 protein: CSTPRTSGGYEQYF. CDR3 DNA sequence: TGCAGTACTCCCCGGACTAGCGGGGGCTACGAGCAGTACTTC.

The chain couples TRBV12-3 or TRBV12-4 to TRBJ2-3; 9 bases agree with TRBD2. Trimming took 3 bases from V and 3 from J; bases not matched to a gene: 13. This CDR3 is 18 amino acids long. The DNA of the CDR3 is TGTGCCAGCAGTTTTACGGCGGGGGGGCCATCAGAGACAGATACGCAGTATTTT. Translated, it gives CASSFTAGGPSETDTQYF.

This clonotype appeared once. The chain is built from TRBV7-9 and TRBJ2-7, with no clear D. CDR3 length: 12 amino acids. Germline CDR1 and CDR2: SEHNR and FQNEAQ (reference sequence). V was trimmed by 7 bases and J by 5 bases, leaving 12 bases between them. The CDR3 here is CASMSAGNEQYF. The CDR3, as DNA: TGTGCCAGCATGTCCGCCGGAAACGAGCAGTACTTC.

The chain carries TRBV19 and TRBJ2-6; D is unclear. Trimming stripped 5 bases from V and 0 bases from J, with 20 bases between. Germline lookup yields CDR1 LNHDA and CDR2 SQIVND (reference sequence). The CDR3 runs 19 residues. CDR3 bases: TGTGCCAGTAGTCAAGGACCGACGTCGCTTTTCTCTGGGGCCAACGTCCTGACTTTC. It translates to CASSQGPTSLFSGANVLTF.

This clonotype was found a few times. The rearrangement uses TRBV19 and TRBJ2-7, with D possibly TRBD1 on 6 matching bases. Deletions cut 5 bases from V and 3 bases from J, with 11 bases between. CDR3 length: 13 residues. The germline V gene has CDR1 LNHDA and CDR2 SQIVND (reference sequence). The CDR3 region has the DNA TGTGCCAGTAGTGCCGGGACATTCTACGAGCAGTACTTC. Amino acid sequence: CASSAGTFYEQYF.

About this clonotype itself: This may arise from a read error, as a much more abundant clone is one base away. DNA of the CDR3: TGTGCCAGCAGCCAAATGACAGGGTCCGGGGAGCTGTCTTTT. Its protein product is CASSQMTGSGELSF. The chain recombines TRBV6-5 with TRBJ2-2, with 7 bases matching TRBD1. The germline V gene encodes CDR1 MNHEY and CDR2 SVGAGI. CDR3 length: 14 residues.

Worth noting for this clonotype: The conserved closing phenylalanine or tryptophan is absent in this CDR3, likely reflecting a read error. The rearrangement links TRBV9 to TRBJ2-3; TRBD2 matches 13 bases. The CDR3 has 17 amino acids. V lost 4 bases, J lost 0 bases, and 5 bases stayed unmatched. In germline, CDR1 is SGDLS, CDR2 YYNGEE. CDR3 DNA sequence: TGTGCCAGCAGCACCGGACTAGCGGGGGCCAGCACAGATACGCAGTATATT. Protein product: CASSTGLAGASTDTQYI.

About this clonotype itself: It is likely a read error, because the conserved phenylalanine at the end of the CDR3 is missing. The gene calls are TRBV20-1 and TRBJ1-1, with D uncertain. V shed 0 bases and J shed 3 bases, with 11 bases lying between them. Germline V CDR1 and CDR2: DFQATT, SNEGSKA (reference sequence). CDR3 size: 14 residues. CDR3 loop: CSARDRGSYTEAFL. In nucleotides, the CDR3 is TGCAGTGCTAGAGATCGGGGATCGTACACTGAAGCTTTCCTT.

Concerning this clonotype: One end of the junction does not line up with germline, which may come from a read error. The J gene is TRBJ2-7, the V gene TRBV7-9; D unresolved. Germline V CDR1 and CDR2: SEHNR, FQNEAQ (reference sequence). The CDR3 runs to 12 residues. The CDR3 DNA reads TGTGCCAGCAGCTTAGAGAACTACGAGCAGTGCTTC. Its protein is CASSLENYEQCF. The variable domain in full, with the rest retrieved from reference TRBV7-9 and TRBJ2-7, is DTGVSQNPRHKITKRGQNVTFRCDPISEHNRLYWYRQTLGQGPEFLTYFQNEAQLEKSRLLSDRFSAERPKGSFSTLEIQRTEQGDSAMYLCASSLENYEQCFGPGTRLTVT.

The chain couples TRBV13 to TRBJ2-3; the D gene is possibly TRBD2 (5 bases). Germline V gene data show CDR1 as PRHDT and CDR2 as FYEKMQ (reference sequence). V lost 8 bases and J lost 0, with 15 bases in between. The CDR3 consists of 15 residues. CDR3 amino acids: CASLRAVDSTDTQYF. The CDR3 DNA sequence: TGTGCCAGCTTGCGGGCCGTAGACAGCACAGATACGCAGTATTTT.

The chain links TRBV4-2 to TRBJ2-5; D unclear. Germline CDR1 LGHNA, CDR2 YNFKEQ. V was cut by 0 bases and J by 0 bases, with 11 bases left in between. The CDR3 has 16 residues. DNA of the CDR3: TGTGCCAGCAGCCAAGAGGGATGGGTCAACCAAGAGACCCAGTACTTC. It translates to CASSQEGWVNQETQYF.

Concerning this clonotype itself: A read error is possible here, since a much larger clone lies one base away. The chain is built from TRBV12-3 or TRBV12-4 and TRBJ2-5; maybe TRBD2 (5 bases). Trimming left V 3 bases short and J 7 bases short, with 12 bases between. The length of the CDR3 is 13 residues. The CDR3 region has the DNA TGTGCCAGCAGTTTGTTCGGGGTCGGGACCCAGTACTTC. It is translated as CASSLFGVGTQYF.

The chain uses TRBV25-1 and TRBJ2-3, with D possibly TRBD1 on 6 matching bases. The CDR3 has 15 amino acids. Per germline, CDR1 MGHDK and CDR2 SYGVNS. V was cut by 4 bases and J by 2 bases, with 13 bases left in between. The CDR3 DNA sequence: TGTGCCAGCAGTGTTACAGGGACCCTCACAGATACGCAGTATTTT. Encoded protein: CASSVTGTLTDTQYF.

This clonotype occurred a few times. The chain couples TRBV6-1 to TRBJ2-4; 8 nucleotides line up with TRBD1. Per germline, CDR1 MNHNS and CDR2 SASEGT. V trimming: 5 bases; J trimming: 2 bases; junction bases outside the gene matches: 11. The CDR3 runs 17 residues. The CDR3 sequence is CASSISGGGGPKNIQYF. CDR3 nucleotide sequence: TGTGCCAGCAGTATTTCAGGGGGCGGAGGGCCCAAAAACATTCAGTACTTC.

The V and J genes are TRBV4-2 and TRBJ2-7; D gene unclear. CDR1 and CDR2 from the germline V gene are LGHNA and YNFKEQ. The CDR3 is 15 residues long. V shed 3 bases and J shed 3 bases, with 15 bases lying between them. CDR3: CASSHLTNGNYEQYF. CDR3 sequence (DNA): TGTGCCAGCAGCCATTTAACGAATGGCAACTACGAGCAGTACTTC.

Regarding this clonotype: One junction end disagrees with the germline gene, perhaps due to a read error. The CDR3 DNA reads as TGTGCCTGGAGTATCTTAGCGGGGGCAGATACGCGGTATTTT. Translating gives CAWSILAGADTRYF. The V and J genes are TRBV30 and TRBJ2-3, with 9 positions matching TRBD2. Germline CDR1 and CDR2: GTSNPN and SVGIG (reference sequence). CDR3 length: 14 amino acids.

This clonotype was observed a handful of times. The chain carries TRBV7-9 and TRBJ2-2; no clear D gene. The CDR3 length is 14 residues. Germline values: CDR1 SEHNR, CDR2 FQNEAQ (reference sequence). Trimming stripped 1 base from V and 6 bases from J, with 9 bases between. The CDR3, as DNA: TGTGCCAGCAGCTTAGTATACTCCTCCGGGGAGCTGTTTTTT. Translating gives CASSLVYSSGELFF.

This clonotype was seen many times. J is TRBJ2-4 and V is TRBV9; TRBD1 matches 7 bases. The CDR3 consists of 13 residues. The ends lost 4 bases at V and 7 bases at J; junction bases unmatched: 5. The germline V gene has CDR1 SGDLS and CDR2 YYNGEE. The CDR3 DNA reads TGTGCCAGCAGCTCACAGGACAGGAACATTCAGTACTTC. Translating it yields CASSSQDRNIQYF.

This clonotype was detected only a few times. The chain is built from TRBV28 and TRBJ1-2, with D possibly being TRBD1 (5 bases). This CDR3 is built from 14 residues. Germline CDR1 MDHEN, CDR2 SYDVKM. The V and J ends lost 3 bases and 4 bases respectively, with 12 bases between them. The CDR3 sequence: CASSLGQAFYGYTF. In DNA form, the CDR3 reads TGTGCCAGCAGTTTGGGGCAAGCGTTCTATGGCTACACCTTC.